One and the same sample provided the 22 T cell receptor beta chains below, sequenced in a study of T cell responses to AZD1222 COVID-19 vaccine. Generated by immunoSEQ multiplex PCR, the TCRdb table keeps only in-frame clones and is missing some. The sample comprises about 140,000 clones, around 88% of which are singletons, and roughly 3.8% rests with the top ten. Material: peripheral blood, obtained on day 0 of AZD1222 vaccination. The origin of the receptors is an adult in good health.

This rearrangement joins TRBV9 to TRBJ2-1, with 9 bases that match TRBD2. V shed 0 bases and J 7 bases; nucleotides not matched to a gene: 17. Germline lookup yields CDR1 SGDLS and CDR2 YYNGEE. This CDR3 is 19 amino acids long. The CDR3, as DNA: TGTGCCAGCAGCGTAGAAGTAGGACCGGGCGGGAGGGCCGGGAATGAGCAGTTCTTC. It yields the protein CASSVEVGPGGRAGNEQFF.

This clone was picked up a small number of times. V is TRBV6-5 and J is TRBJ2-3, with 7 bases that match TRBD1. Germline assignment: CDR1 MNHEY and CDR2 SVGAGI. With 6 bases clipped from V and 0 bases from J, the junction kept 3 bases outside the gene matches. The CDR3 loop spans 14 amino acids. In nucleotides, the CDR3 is TGTGCCAGCAGCCCGGGACAGAGCACAGATACGCAGTATTTT. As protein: CASSPGQSTDTQYF.

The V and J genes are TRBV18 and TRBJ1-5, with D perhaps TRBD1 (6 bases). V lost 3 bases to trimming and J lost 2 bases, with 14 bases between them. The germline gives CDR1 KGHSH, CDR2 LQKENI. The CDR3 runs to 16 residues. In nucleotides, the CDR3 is TGTGCCAGCTCACCGTCACAGGGTCTAGGCAATCAGCCCCAGCATTTT. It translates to CASSPSQGLGNQPQHF.

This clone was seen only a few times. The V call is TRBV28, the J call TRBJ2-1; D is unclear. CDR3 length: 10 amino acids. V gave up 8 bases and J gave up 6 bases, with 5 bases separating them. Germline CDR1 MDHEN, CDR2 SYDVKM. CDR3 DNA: TGTGCCAGCGGCCTCAATGAGCAGTTCTTC. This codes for CASGLNEQFF.

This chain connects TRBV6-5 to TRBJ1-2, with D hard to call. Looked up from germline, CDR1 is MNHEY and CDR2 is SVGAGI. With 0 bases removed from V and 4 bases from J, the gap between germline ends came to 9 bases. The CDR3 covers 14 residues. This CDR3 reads CASSYSSTAYGYTF. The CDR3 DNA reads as TGTGCCAGCAGTTACTCGTCCACCGCCTATGGCTACACCTTC.

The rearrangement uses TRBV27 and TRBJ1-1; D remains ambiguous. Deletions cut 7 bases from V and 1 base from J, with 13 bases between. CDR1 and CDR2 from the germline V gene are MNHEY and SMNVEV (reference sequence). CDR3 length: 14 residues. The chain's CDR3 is CASNSLGRNTEAFF. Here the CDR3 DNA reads TGTGCCAGCAACTCGCTAGGGAGGAACACTGAAGCTTTCTTT.

CDR3 in amino acids: CAWRIEQGRVGEAFF. The CDR3 region has the DNA TGTGCCTGGCGAATAGAACAGGGGAGGGTCGGCGAAGCTTTCTTT. The rearrangement joins TRBV30 to TRBJ1-1; 7 nucleotides agree with TRBD1. Per germline, CDR1 GTSNPN and CDR2 SVGIG (reference sequence). This CDR3 is 15 amino acids long. V gave up 5 bases and J gave up 8 bases; unmatched junction bases: 17.

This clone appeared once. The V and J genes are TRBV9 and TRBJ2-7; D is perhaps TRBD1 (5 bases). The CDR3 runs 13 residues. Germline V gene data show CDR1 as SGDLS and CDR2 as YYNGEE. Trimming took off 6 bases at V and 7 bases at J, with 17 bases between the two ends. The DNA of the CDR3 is TGTGCCAGCACCCGCAGGGCCGTGGGTGAGCAGTACTTC. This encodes CASTRRAVGEQYF.

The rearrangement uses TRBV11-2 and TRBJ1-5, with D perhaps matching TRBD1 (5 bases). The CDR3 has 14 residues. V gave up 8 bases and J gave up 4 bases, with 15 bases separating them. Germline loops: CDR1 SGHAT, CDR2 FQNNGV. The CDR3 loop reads CASSRDGSNQPQHF. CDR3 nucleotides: TGTGCCAGCTCACGGGACGGGTCGAATCAGCCCCAGCATTTT.

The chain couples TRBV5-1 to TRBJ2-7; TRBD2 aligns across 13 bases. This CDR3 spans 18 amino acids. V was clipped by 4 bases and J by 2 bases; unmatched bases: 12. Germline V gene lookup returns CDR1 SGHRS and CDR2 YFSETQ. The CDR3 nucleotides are TGCGCCAGCAGCCGGGGACTAGCGGGAACCAGTACCGCCTACGAGCAGTACTTC. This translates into CASSRGLAGTSTAYEQYF.

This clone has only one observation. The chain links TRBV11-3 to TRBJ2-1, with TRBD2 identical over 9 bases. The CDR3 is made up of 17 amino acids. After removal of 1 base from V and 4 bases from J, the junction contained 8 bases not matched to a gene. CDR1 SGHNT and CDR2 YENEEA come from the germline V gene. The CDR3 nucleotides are TGTGCCAGCAGCTTAGGGATAGCGGGAGAGTATTACAATGAGCAGTTCTTC. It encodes CASSLGIAGEYYNEQFF.

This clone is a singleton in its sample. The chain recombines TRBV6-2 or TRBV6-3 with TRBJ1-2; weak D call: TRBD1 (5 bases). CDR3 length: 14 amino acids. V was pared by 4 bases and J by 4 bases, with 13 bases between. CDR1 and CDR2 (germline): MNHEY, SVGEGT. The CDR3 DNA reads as TGTGCCAGCAGTTTCCCAGGGAAGTTCTATGGCTACACCTTC. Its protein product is CASSFPGKFYGYTF.

CDR3 amino acids: CASSGVEESTDTQYF. The CDR3 nucleotides read TGTGCCAGCTCAGGGGTGGAGGAGAGCACAGATACGCAGTATTTT. The V call is TRBV18, the J call TRBJ2-3, with D tentatively TRBD2 (5 bases). The CDR3 length is 15 residues. Between the trimmed V and J ends, which lost 5 bases and 0 bases, there was a span of 12 bases. Germline loops: CDR1 KGHSH, CDR2 LQKENI.

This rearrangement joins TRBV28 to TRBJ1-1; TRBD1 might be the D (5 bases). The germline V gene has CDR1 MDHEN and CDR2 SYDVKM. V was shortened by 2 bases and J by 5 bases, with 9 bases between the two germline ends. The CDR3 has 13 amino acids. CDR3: CASSLGGRTEAFF. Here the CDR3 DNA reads TGTGCCAGCAGTTTAGGGGGTAGGACTGAAGCTTTCTTT.

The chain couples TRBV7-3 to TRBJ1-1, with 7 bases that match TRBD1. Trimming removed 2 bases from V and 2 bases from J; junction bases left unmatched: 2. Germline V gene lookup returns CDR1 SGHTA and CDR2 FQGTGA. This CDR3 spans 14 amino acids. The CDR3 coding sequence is TGTGCCAGCAGCTTAGACAGGGATAACACTGAAGCTTTCTTT. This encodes CASSLDRDNTEAFF.

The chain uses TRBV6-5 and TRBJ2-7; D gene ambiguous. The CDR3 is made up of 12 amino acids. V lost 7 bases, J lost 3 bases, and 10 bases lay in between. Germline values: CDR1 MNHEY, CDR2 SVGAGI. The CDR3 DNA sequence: TGTGCCAGCAATTCATACGGCTACGAGCAGTACTTC. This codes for CASNSYGYEQYF.

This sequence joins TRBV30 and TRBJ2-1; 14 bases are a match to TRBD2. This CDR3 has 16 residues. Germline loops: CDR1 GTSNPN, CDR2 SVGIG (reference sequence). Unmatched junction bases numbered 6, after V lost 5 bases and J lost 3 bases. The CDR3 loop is CAWAGTSGRNYNEQFF. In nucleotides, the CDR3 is TGTGCCTGGGCCGGGACTAGCGGGAGAAACTACAATGAGCAGTTCTTC. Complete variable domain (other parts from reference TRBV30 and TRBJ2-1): SQTIHQWPATLVQPVGSPLSLECTVEGTSNPNLYWYRQAAGRGLQLLFYSVGIGQISSEVPQNLSASRPQDRQFILSSKKLLLSDSGFYLCAWAGTSGRNYNEQFFGPGTRLTVL.

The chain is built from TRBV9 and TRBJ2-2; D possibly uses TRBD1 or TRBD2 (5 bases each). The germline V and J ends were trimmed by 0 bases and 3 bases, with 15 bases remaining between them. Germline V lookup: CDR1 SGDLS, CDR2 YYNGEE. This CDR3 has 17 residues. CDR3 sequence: CASSVGGRGRHTGELFF. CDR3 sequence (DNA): TGTGCCAGCAGCGTAGGGGGCCGGGGAAGGCACACCGGGGAGCTGTTTTTT. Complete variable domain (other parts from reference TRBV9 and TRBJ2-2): DSGVTQTPKHLITATGQRVTLRCSPRSGDLSVYWYQQSLDQGLQFLIQYYNGEERAKGNILERFSAQQFPDLHSELNLSSLELGDSALYFCASSVGGRGRHTGELFFGEGSRLTVL.

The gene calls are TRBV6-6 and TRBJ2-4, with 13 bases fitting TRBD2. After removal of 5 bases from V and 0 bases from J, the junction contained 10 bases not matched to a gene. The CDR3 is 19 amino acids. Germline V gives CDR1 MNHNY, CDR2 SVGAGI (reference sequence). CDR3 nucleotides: TGTGCCAGCAGTCACATGACTAGCGGGAGGACCTTAGCCAAAAACATTCAGTACTTC. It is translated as CASSHMTSGRTLAKNIQYF.

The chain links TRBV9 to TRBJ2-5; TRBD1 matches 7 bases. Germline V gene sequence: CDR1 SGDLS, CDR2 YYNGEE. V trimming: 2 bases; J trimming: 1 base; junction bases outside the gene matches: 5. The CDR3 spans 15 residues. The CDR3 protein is CASSVVTGSQETQYF. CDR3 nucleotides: TGTGCCAGCAGCGTTGTGACAGGGTCCCAAGAGACCCAGTACTTC.

The CDR3 spells CASSLEPGHLGYTF. The CDR3 nucleotides are TGCGCCAGCAGCTTGGAACCGGGACATTTGGGCTACACCTTC. This chain uses TRBV5-1 with TRBJ1-2, with D possibly matching TRBD1 (6 bases). Deletions cut 0 bases from V and 8 bases from J, with 14 bases between. The CDR3 length is 14 residues. Germline CDR1 SGHRS, CDR2 YFSETQ.

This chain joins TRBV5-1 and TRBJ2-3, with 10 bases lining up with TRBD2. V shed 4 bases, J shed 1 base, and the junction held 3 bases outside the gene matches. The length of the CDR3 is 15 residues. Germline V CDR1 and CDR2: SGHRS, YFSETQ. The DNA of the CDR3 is TGCGCCAGCAGCACCCTAGCGGGAGGCACAGATACGCAGTATTTT. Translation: CASSTLAGGTDTQYF.